Included here is one T cell receptor (beta chain) sequence, with context. PCR used 60 Vbeta primers and 13 Jbeta primers. Assay: immunoSEQ multiplex PCR; the TCRdb copy retains only in-frame clones and omits some. The table records some 170,000 clones, roughly 76% of them present only once. The CDR3 sequence is 15 residues long. Germline trimming cut 7 bases from V and 2 bases from J; bases unmatched to any gene: 10. Per germline, CDR1 SNHLY and CDR2 FYNNEI. These data come from a study of cytomegalovirus exposure and HLA in healthy donors. Material for sequencing was PBMCs. This clonotype originated in a woman under 30 in good health and CMV-seropositive. This rearrangement joins TRBV2 to TRBJ2-7; 8 bases agree with TRBD1. Here the CDR3 DNA reads TGTGCCAGCATCGATAGGTCCAGGGGGCCCTACGAGCAGTACTTC. Amino acid sequence: CASIDRSRGPYEQYF.